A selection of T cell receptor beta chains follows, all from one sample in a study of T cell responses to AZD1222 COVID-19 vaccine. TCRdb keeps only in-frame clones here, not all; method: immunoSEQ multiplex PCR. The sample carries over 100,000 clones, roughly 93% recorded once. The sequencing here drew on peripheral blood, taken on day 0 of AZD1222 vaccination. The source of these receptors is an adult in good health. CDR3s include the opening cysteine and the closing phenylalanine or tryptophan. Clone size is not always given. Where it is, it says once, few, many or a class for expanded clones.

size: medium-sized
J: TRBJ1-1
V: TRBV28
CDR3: CASSWGSGAEAFF

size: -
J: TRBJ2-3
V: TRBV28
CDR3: CASSLGGVTDTQYF

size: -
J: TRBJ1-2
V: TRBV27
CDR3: CASSWGQGARDGYTF

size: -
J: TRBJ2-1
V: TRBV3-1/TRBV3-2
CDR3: CASSRITSGRVNEQFF

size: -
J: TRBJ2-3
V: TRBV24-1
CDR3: CATSENSDWGDTQYF

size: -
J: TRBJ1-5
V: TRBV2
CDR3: CASSDAGYQPQHF

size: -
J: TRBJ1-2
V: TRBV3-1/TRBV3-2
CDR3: CASSQDTRTASNHGYTF

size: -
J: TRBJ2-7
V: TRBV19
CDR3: CASSVTGSHEQYF

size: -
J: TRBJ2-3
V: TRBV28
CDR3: CASSVGSEDTQYF

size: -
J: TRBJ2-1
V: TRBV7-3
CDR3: CASSPWGGGRLGEQFF

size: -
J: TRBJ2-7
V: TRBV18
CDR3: CASSLPLLAPAKEQYF

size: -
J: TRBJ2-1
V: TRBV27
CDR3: CASSILGAAEQFF

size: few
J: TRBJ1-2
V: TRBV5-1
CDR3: CASSQGVGAEGYTF

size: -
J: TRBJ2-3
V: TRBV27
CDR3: CASSNPRTDTQYF

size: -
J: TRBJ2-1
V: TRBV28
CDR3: CASSLGALSGRVHNEQFF